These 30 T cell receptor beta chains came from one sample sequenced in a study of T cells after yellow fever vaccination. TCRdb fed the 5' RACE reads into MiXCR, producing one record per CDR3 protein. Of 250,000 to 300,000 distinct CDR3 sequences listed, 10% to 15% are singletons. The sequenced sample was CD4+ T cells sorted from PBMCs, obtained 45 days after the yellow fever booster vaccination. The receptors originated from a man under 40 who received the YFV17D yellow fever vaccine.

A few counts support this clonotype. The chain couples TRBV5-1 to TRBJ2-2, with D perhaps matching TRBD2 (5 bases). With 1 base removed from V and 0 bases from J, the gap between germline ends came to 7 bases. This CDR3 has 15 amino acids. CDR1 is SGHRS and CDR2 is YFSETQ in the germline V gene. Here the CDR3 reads CASSLRRTNTGELFF. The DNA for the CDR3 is TGCGCCAGCAGCTTGAGGAGGACGAACACCGGGGAGCTGTTTTTT.

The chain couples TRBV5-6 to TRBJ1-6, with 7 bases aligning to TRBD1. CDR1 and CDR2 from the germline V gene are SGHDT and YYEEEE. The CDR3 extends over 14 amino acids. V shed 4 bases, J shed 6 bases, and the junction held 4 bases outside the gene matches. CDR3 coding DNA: TGTGCCAGCAGCCTCGGGACAGCTAATTCACCCCTCCACTTT. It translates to CASSLGTANSPLHF.

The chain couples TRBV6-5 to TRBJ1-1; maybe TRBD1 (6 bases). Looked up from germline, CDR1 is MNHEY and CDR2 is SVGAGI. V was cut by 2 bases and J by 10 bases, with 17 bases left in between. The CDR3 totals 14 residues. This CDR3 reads CASSYQGRGGVAFF. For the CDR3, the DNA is TGTGCCAGCAGTTACCAGGGAAGAGGGGGTGTAGCTTTCTTT.

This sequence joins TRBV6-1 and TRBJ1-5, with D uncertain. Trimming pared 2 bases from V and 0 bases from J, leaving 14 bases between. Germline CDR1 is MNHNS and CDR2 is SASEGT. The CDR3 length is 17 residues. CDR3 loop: CASSESWGIYSNQPQHF. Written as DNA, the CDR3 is TGTGCCAGCAGTGAATCGTGGGGAATTTATAGCAATCAGCCCCAGCATTTT.

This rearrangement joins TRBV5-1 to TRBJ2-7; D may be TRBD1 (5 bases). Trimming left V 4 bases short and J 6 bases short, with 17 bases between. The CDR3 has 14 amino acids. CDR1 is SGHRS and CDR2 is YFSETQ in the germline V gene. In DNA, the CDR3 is TGCGCCAGCAGCGGGGCCCCCGGAGTAGTCGAGCAGTACTTC. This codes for CASSGAPGVVEQYF.

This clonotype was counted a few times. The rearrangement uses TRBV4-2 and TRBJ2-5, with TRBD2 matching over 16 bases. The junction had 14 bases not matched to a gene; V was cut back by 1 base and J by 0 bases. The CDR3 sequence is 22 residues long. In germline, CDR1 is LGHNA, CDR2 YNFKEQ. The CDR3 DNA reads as TGTGCCAGCAGCCAAGTTGATATAACTGCGGGACTAGCGGGGGGGAACCAAGAGACCCAGTACTTC. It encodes CASSQVDITAGLAGGNQETQYF.

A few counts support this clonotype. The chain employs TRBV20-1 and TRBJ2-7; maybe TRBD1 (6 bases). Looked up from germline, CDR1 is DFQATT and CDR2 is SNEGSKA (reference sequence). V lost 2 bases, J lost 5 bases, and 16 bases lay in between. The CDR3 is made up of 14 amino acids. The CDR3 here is CSARSNRDWNEQYF. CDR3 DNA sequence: TGCAGTGCTAGAAGTAACAGGGATTGGAACGAGCAGTACTTC.

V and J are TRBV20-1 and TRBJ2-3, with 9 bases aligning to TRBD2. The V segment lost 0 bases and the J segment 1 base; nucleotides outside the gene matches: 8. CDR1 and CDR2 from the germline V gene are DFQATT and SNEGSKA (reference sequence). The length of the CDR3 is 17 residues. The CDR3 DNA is TGCAGTGCTAGAGATCTCGGCGCTAGCGGGGGCACAGATACGCAGTATTTT. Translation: CSARDLGASGGTDTQYF.

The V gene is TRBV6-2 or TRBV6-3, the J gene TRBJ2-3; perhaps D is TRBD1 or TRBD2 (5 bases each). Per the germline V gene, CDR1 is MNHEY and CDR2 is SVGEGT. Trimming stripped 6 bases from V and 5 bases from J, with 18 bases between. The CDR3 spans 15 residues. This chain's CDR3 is CASRGEQYRVDTQYF. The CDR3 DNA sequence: TGTGCCAGCAGGGGGGAGCAGTACCGGGTAGATACGCAGTATTTT.

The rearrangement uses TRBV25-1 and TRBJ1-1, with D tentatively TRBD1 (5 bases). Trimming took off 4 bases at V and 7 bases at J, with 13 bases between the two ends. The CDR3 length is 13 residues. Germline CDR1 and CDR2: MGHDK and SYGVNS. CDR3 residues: CASSVPGAIEAFF. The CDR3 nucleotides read TGTGCCAGCAGTGTCCCCGGGGCAATTGAAGCTTTCTTT.

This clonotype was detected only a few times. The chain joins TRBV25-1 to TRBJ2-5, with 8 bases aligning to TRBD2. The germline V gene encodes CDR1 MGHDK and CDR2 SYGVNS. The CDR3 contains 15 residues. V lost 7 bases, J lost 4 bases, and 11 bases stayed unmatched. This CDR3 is CASTKGGGLGETQYF. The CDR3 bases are TGTGCCAGCACTAAAGGCGGGGGGTTGGGAGAGACCCAGTACTTC.

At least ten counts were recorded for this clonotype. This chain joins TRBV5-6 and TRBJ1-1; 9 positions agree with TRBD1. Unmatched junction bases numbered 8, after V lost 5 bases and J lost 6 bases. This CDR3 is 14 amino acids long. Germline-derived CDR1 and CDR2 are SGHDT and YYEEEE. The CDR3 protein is CASSLRDRVPEAFF. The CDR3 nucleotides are TGTGCCAGCAGTCTCCGGGACAGGGTGCCTGAAGCTTTCTTT.

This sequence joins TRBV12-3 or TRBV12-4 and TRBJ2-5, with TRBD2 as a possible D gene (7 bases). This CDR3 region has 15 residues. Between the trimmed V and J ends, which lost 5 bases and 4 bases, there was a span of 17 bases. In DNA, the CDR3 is TGTGCCAGCAGTCTGGGGGGGCTAGCGGTAGAGACCCAGTACTTC. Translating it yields CASSLGGLAVETQYF.

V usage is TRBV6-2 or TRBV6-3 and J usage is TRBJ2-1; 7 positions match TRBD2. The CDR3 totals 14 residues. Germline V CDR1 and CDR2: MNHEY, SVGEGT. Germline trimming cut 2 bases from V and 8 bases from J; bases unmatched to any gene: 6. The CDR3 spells CASSYRTRTDEQFF. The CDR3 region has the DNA TGTGCCAGCAGTTACAGGACTAGGACGGATGAGCAGTTCTTC.

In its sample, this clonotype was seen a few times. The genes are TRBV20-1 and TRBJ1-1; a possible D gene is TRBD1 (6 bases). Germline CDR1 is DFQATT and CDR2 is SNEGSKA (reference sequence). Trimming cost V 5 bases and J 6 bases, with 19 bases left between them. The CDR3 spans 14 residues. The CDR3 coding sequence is TGCAGTGCTCCTACCGGGGACACCCTATCTGAAGCTTTCTTT. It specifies CSAPTGDTLSEAFF.

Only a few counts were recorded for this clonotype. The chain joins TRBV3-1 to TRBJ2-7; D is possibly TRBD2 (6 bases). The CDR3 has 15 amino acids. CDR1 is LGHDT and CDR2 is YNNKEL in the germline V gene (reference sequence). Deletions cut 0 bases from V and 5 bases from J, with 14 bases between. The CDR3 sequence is CASSQEGQRRDEQYF. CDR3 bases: TGTGCCAGCAGCCAAGAGGGTCAGCGGAGGGACGAGCAGTACTTC.

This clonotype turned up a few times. DNA for the CDR3: TGTGCCAGCAGCTCGCAGACAGGGGGCTATCAGCCCCAGCATTTT. Residues: CASSSQTGGYQPQHF. V and J are TRBV7-2 and TRBJ1-5, with 10 nucleotides matching TRBD1. V was clipped by 4 bases and J by 5 bases; unmatched bases: 5. There are 15 residues in the CDR3. Per the germline V gene, CDR1 is SGHTA and CDR2 is FQGNSA.

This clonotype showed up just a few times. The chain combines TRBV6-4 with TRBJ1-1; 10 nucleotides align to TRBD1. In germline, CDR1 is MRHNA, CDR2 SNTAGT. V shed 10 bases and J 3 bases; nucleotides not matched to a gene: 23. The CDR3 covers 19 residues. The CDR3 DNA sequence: TGTGCCACCGGAGACAGGGGGCGCGTCAGATCGTCCCGGGACACTGAAGCTTTCTTT. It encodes CATGDRGRVRSSRDTEAFF.

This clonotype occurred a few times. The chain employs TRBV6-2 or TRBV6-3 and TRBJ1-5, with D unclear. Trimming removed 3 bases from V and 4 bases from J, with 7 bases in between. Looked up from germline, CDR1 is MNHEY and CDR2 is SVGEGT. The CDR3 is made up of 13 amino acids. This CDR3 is CASSYQRNQPQHF. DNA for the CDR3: TGTGCCAGCAGTTATCAGAGAAATCAGCCCCAGCATTTT.

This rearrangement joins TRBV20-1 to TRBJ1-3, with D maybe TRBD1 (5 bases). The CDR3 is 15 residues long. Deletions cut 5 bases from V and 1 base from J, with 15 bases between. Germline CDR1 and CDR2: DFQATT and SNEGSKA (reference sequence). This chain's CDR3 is CSAPRDAESGNTIYF. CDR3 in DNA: TGCAGTGCTCCCCGGGACGCCGAGTCTGGAAACACCATATATTTT.

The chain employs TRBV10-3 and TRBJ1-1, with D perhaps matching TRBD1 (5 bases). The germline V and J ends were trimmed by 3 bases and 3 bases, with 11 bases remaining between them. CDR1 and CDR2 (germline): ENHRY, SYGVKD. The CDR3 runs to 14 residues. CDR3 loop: CAISDLDRDTEAFF. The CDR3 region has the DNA TGTGCCATCAGTGACCTTGACAGAGACACTGAAGCTTTCTTT.

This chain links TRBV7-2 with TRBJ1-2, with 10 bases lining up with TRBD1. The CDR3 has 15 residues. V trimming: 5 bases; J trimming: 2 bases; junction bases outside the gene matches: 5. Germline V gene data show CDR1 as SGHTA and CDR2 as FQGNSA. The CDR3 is CASSPLGQGNYGYTF. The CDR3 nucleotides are TGTGCCAGCAGCCCACTGGGACAGGGGAACTATGGCTACACCTTC.

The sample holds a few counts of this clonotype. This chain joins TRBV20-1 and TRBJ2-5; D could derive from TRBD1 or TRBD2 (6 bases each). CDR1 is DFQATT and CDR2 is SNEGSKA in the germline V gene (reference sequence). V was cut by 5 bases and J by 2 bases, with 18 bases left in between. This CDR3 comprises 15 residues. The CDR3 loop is CSAHSGEARQETQYF. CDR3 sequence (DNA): TGCAGTGCTCATTCAGGGGAGGCGAGGCAAGAGACCCAGTACTTC.

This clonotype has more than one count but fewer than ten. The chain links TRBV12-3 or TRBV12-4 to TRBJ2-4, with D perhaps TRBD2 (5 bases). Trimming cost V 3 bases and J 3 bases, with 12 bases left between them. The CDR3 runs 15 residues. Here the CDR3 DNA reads TGTGCCAGCAGTTTGGAGAGCGGAGGCAAAAACATTCAGTACTTC. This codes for CASSLESGGKNIQYF.

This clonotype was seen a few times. The CDR3 nucleotides read TGCAGTGCCGAGAGGGGCAGCAATCAGCCCCAGCATTTT. Amino acids: CSAERGSNQPQHF. The chain employs TRBV20-1 and TRBJ1-5; a possible D gene is TRBD1 (5 bases). Trimming shortened V by 6 bases and J by 1 base, and 10 bases separated the two germline ends. The CDR3 contains 13 residues. CDR1 and CDR2 from the germline V gene are DFQATT and SNEGSKA (reference sequence).

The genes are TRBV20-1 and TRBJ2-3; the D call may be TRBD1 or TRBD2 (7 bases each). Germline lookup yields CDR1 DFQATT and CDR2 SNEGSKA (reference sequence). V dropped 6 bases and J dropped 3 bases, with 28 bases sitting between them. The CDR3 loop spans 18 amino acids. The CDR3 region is CSARQGHSAGERTDTQYF. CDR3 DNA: TGCAGTGCACGACAGGGTCATTCGGCGGGAGAAAGGACAGATACGCAGTATTTT.

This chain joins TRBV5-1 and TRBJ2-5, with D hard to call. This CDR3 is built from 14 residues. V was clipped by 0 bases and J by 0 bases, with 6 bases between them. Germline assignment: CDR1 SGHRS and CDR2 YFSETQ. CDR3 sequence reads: CASSLVGYQETQYF. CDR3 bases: TGCGCCAGCAGCTTGGTAGGTTACCAAGAGACCCAGTACTTC.

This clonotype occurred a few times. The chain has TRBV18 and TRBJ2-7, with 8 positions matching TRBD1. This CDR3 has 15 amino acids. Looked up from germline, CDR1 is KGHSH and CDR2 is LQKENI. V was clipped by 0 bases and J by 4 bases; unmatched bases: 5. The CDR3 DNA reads TGTGCCAGCTCACCACCCTACAGGGGGAGATACGAGCAGTACTTC. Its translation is CASSPPYRGRYEQYF.

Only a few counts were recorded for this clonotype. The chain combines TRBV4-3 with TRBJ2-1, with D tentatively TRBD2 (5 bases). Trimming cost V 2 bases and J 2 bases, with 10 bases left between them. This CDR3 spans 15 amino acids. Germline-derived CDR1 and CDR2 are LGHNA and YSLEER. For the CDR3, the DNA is TGCGCCAGCAGCCAATCGGGATCTCCCTACAATGAGCAGTTCTTC. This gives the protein CASSQSGSPYNEQFF.

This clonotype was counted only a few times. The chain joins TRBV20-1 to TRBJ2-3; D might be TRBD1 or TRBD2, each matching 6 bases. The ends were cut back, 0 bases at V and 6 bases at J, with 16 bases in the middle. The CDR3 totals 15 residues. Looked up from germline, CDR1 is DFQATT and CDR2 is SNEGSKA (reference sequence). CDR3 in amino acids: CSARESQGGGDTQYF. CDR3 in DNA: TGCAGTGCTAGAGAGTCACAGGGAGGTGGTGATACGCAGTATTTT.